This is a list of T cell receptor beta chains from one sample in a study of tumor-infiltrating lymphocytes in localized non-small cell lung cancer. The repertoire was sequenced with immunoSEQ multiplex PCR; TCRdb's copy has only in-frame clones and lacks some. The sample shows 9,500 to 15,000 clones, 65% to 85% of them seen only once. Material for sequencing was lung tumor tissue. All receptors come from a human donor with non-small cell lung cancer. Both conserved end residues are part of each CDR3. A D gene is named only where the DNA matches it firmly. Not all rows give a size; the values are once, few, many and, for expanded clones, a class.

TGCGCCAGCAGCTCTGGACAGTCAAATGAAAAACTGTTTTTT	CASSSGQSNEKLFF	TRBJ1-4	TRBV5-1	NA	14	NA
TGTGCCTGGAGTACTTCAGATACGCAGTATTTT	CAWSTSDTQYF	TRBJ2-3	TRBV30	NA	11	NA
TGTGCCAGCAGCCAATACGTTGGCGGGGGAAACACCATATATTTT	CASSQYVGGGNTIYF	TRBJ1-3	TRBV16	NA	15	NA
TGTGCCAGCAGTTACGCGGGTCGCTTCGGAAATTCACCCCTCCACTTT	CASSYAGRFGNSPLHF	TRBJ1-6	TRBV6-5	NA	16	NA
TGCGCCAGCAGCTTGAAACTAGCGGGGTCCAATGAGCAGTTCTTC	CASSLKLAGSNEQFF	TRBJ2-1	TRBV5-1	TRBD2	15	NA
TGTGCCAGCAGCCGAGGGACAGGGCGGAATCAGCCCCAGCATTTT	CASSRGTGRNQPQHF	TRBJ1-5	TRBV7-9	TRBD1	15	NA
TGCGCCAGCAGTGATACCGGGACTAGCGGAAACACAGATACGCAGTATTTT	CASSDTGTSGNTDTQYF	TRBJ2-3	TRBV10-1	TRBD2	17	NA
TGTGCCACCAGCAGCCTCCGACAGGGAGGCAACACCATATATTTT	CATSSLRQGGNTIYF	TRBJ1-3	TRBV15	TRBD1	15	NA
TGTGCCTGTTGTAGAGATAATTCACCCCTCCACTTT	CACCRDNSPLHF	TRBJ1-6	TRBV30	NA	12	NA
TGTGCCAGCAGCCTCCGGACGGGGAATACTGAAGCTTTCTTT	CASSLRTGNTEAFF	TRBJ1-1	TRBV5-8	NA	14	once
TGCGCCAGCAGCTTGGAGGGCCCTAGGGATGAGCAGTTCTTC	CASSLEGPRDEQFF	TRBJ2-1	TRBV5-1	NA	14	once
TGTGCCAGCAGTTACGCAGGCACCACTGAAGCTTTCTTT	CASSYAGTTEAFF	TRBJ1-1	TRBV6-6	NA	13	NA
TGTGCCAGCAGCCAAGGGATAGCGGGGAGCACAGATACGCAGTATTTT	CASSQGIAGSTDTQYF	TRBJ2-3	TRBV4-2	TRBD2	16	few
TGTGCCAGCAGCTTAGGACTAGCGGGGGCCGCAGATACGCAGTATTTT	CASSLGLAGAADTQYF	TRBJ2-3	TRBV11-2	TRBD2	16	NA